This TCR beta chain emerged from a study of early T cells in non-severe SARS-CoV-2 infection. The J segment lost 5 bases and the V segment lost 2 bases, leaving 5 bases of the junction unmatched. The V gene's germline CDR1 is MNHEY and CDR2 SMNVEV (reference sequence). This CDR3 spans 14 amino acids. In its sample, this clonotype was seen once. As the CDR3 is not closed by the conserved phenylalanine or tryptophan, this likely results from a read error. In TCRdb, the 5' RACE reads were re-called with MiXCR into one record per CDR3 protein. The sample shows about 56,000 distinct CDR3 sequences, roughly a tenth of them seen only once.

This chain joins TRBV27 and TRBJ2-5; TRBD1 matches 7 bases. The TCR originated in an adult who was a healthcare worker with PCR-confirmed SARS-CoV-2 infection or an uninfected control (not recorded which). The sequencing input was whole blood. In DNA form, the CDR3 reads TGTGCCAGCAGTTTACACCGGGACAGCGAGACCCAGTACTTA. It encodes CASSLHRDSETQYL.